The clone carrying this TCR beta chain was counted ten times or more. The germline CDR1 and CDR2 sequences are ENHRY and SYGVKD. Trimming removed 2 bases from V and 3 bases from J; junction bases left unmatched: 7. The CDR3 has 16 amino acids. CDR3 regions of TCR beta were amplified from RNA transcripts. Amplification began with first-round RT-PCR using HTBI primers, then second-round multiplex PCR was performed. MiXCR was run by TCRdb on the multiplex PCR reads, yielding one entry per CDR3 protein. There are over 500,000 distinct CDR3 sequences in the sample; roughly 20% occur only once, and around 7% lies in the top ten. This entry comes from a study of Graves' ophthalmopathy and Graves' hyperthyroidism.

Sequencing was done on a sample of peripheral blood. The sequence came from a young woman with stable Graves' hyperthyroidism. Some clones in this sample may be carry-over from other donors' samples. The chain recombines TRBV10-3 with TRBJ2-7; 10 bases are shared with TRBD2. CDR3 sequence (DNA): TGTGCCATCAGTGAGCCATCGGGACTAGCGCACTACGAGCAGTACTTC. Translated: CAISEPSGLAHYEQYF.